This T cell receptor (beta chain) was retrieved from a study of cytomegalovirus exposure and HLA in healthy donors. V was clipped by 5 bases and J by 5 bases; unmatched bases: 6. The CDR3 is 15 residues long. Germline V gene data show CDR1 as SGHRS and CDR2 as YFSETQ. PCR involved 60 Vbeta and 13 Jbeta primers. Profiling relied on immunoSEQ multiplex PCR, and the TCRdb table lists in-frame clones only, not all of them. Altogether around 190,000 clones are present, 65% to 85% being singletons, with the ten largest covering about 2.8%. This clone was detected only a few times. Sequenced: PBMCs. The genes are TRBV5-1 and TRBJ2-1; 11 bases map to TRBD2. The source is a woman in her twenties or thirties in good health and CMV-seronegative. CDR3 sequence reads: CASSDPGLADNEQFF. CDR3 sequence (DNA): TGCGCCAGCAGTGACCCGGGACTAGCGGACAATGAGCAGTTCTTC. The variable domain in full, with the rest retrieved from reference TRBV5-1 and TRBJ2-1, is KAGVTQTPRYLIKTRGQQVTLSCSPISGHRSVSWYQQTPGQGLQFLFEYFSETQRNKGNFPGRFSGRQFSNSRSEMNVSTLELGDSALYLCASSDPGLADNEQFFGPGTRLTVL.